This passage covers 30 T cell receptor beta chains from one sample sequenced in a study of blood T cell repertoires in COVID-19. Sequencing used immunoSEQ multiplex PCR; TCRdb keeps in-frame clones, though not all of them. The sample yields roughly 160,000 clones, 86% seen once. Material: peripheral blood. Every receptor here comes from a man aged 45-60 years with active or convalescent COVID-19.

The chain has TRBV19 and TRBJ1-5; 8 bases match TRBD1. Germline CDR1 LNHDA, CDR2 SQIVND (reference sequence). This CDR3 comprises 17 residues. V dropped 1 base and J dropped 2; count of bases not matched to a gene: 7. This CDR3 reads CASSIGFRGRGNQPQHF. CDR3 DNA sequence: TGTGCCAGTAGTATAGGGTTCAGGGGGCGAGGCAATCAGCCCCAGCATTTT.

The gene calls are TRBV9 and TRBJ2-2, with 13 positions matching TRBD2. The CDR3 loop spans 17 amino acids. V lost 4 bases, J lost 6 bases, and 9 bases stayed unmatched. Germline CDR1 SGDLS, CDR2 YYNGEE. The DNA for the CDR3 is TGTGCCAGCAGCCTTACTACTAGCGGGAGGGGGTCCGGGGAGCTGTTTTTT. As protein: CASSLTTSGRGSGELFF. Based on the CDR3 plus reference TRBV9 and TRBJ2-2, the full variable domain is DSGVTQTPKHLITATGQRVTLRCSPRSGDLSVYWYQQSLDQGLQFLIQYYNGEERAKGNILERFSAQQFPDLHSELNLSSLELGDSALYFCASSLTTSGRGSGELFFGEGSRLTVL.

The chain employs TRBV12-3 or TRBV12-4 and TRBJ1-1; 7 bases align to TRBD1. The CDR3 loop spans 13 amino acids. With 5 bases clipped from V and 2 bases from J, the junction kept 2 bases outside the gene matches. The CDR3 DNA is TGTGCCAGCAGTCGACAGGGCAACACTGAAGCTTTCTTT. Translating gives CASSRQGNTEAFF.

This chain joins TRBV4-1 and TRBJ2-2; 11 bases match TRBD2. V lost 4 bases and J lost 5; bases outside the gene matches: 6. This CDR3 is 16 amino acids long. The germline CDR1 and CDR2 sequences are MGHRA and YSYEKL. CDR3 protein: CASSPVAGGGTGELFF. CDR3 coding DNA: TGCGCCAGCAGCCCTGTAGCGGGAGGGGGGACCGGGGAGCTGTTTTTT.

The chain couples TRBV7-3 to TRBJ2-5; TRBD1 might be the D (6 bases). This CDR3 is built from 14 residues. Trimming left V 3 bases short and J 1 base short, with 9 bases between. Germline CDR1 and CDR2: SGHTA and FQGTGA. The CDR3 sequence: CASSLAGAQETQYF. CDR3 nucleotide sequence: TGTGCCAGCAGCTTGGCAGGGGCCCAAGAGACCCAGTACTTC.

V is TRBV20-1 and J is TRBJ2-1, with D perhaps matching TRBD2 (5 bases). V shed 3 bases and J shed 8 bases, with 26 bases lying between them. Germline CDR1 DFQATT, CDR2 SNEGSKA (reference sequence). This CDR3 has 17 amino acids. CDR3 sequence: CSASSADRDVTFDEQFF. CDR3 DNA sequence: TGCAGTGCTAGTTCTGCGGACCGGGATGTCACGTTCGATGAGCAGTTCTTC.

The rearrangement links TRBV5-4 to TRBJ2-5, with D unresolved. CDR3 length: 13 amino acids. Trimming stripped 0 bases from V and 5 bases from J, with 8 bases between. Germline CDR1 reads SGHNT; CDR2 reads YYREEE (reference sequence). In DNA, the CDR3 is TGTGCCAGCAGCTTGGCCGGGTTTGAGACCCAGTACTTC. Translating it yields CASSLAGFETQYF.

J is TRBJ1-2 and V is TRBV24-1; 12 bases align to TRBD1. The ends lost 10 bases at V and 3 bases at J; junction bases unmatched: 8. This CDR3 spans 15 amino acids. CDR1 is KGHDR, CDR2 SFDVKD, per germline. This CDR3 is CATEGQGASDYGYTF. In DNA form, the CDR3 reads TGTGCCACAGAGGGACAGGGGGCATCGGACTATGGCTACACCTTC.

This clone appeared a few times. The chain carries TRBV6-2 or TRBV6-3 and TRBJ1-5, with TRBD1 matching 12 bases. CDR1 and CDR2 (germline): MNHEY, SVGEGT. CDR3 length: 18 residues. J was trimmed by 4 bases and V by 5 bases; bases with no gene match: 12. The CDR3 loop is CASSPMGQGARGNQPQHF. CDR3 bases: TGTGCCAGCAGTCCCATGGGACAGGGGGCGAGGGGGAATCAGCCCCAGCATTTT.

This chain joins TRBV6-6 and TRBJ2-5, with D perhaps TRBD1 (6 bases). Deletions cut 5 bases from V and 4 bases from J, with 8 bases between. Germline V gene lookup returns CDR1 MNHNY and CDR2 SVGAGI (reference sequence). The CDR3 loop spans 12 amino acids. CDR3 nucleotides: TGTGCCAGCAGTGGACAGTTAGAGACCCAGTACTTC. Its translation: CASSGQLETQYF.

The genes are TRBV7-8 and TRBJ1-1; the match to TRBD1 covers 8 bases. This CDR3 has 15 residues. Trimming removed 5 bases from V and 4 bases from J; junction bases left unmatched: 9. CDR1 is SGHVS and CDR2 is FQNEAQ in the germline V gene. This chain's CDR3 is CASSTQGAVGTEAFF. In nucleotides, the CDR3 is TGTGCCAGCAGCACGCAGGGGGCTGTGGGCACTGAAGCTTTCTTT.

The chain joins TRBV27 to TRBJ2-7; 12 positions match TRBD2. Germline V lookup: CDR1 MNHEY, CDR2 SMNVEV (reference sequence). The CDR3 totals 15 residues. V gave up 3 bases and J gave up 5 bases; unmatched junction bases: 5. The CDR3 DNA sequence: TGTGCCAGCAGTTTGGGCCTAGCGGGAGGGCACGAGCAGTACTTC. Amino acid sequence: CASSLGLAGGHEQYF.

This clone has a single count. The CDR3 coding sequence is TGTGCCAGCGGACAGACAGGGGCCCATACTAACTATGGCTACACCTTC. This codes for CASGQTGAHTNYGYTF. The chain couples TRBV5-5 to TRBJ1-2, with TRBD1 identical over 8 bases. This CDR3 contains 16 residues. V lost 7 bases and J lost 0; bases outside the gene matches: 11. The germline gives CDR1 SGHKS, CDR2 YYEKEE (reference sequence).

V usage is TRBV5-6 and J usage is TRBJ1-1; 8 bases agree with TRBD1. V shed 2 bases, J shed 5 bases, and the junction held 5 bases outside the gene matches. Germline loops: CDR1 SGHDT, CDR2 YYEEEE. The CDR3 length is 14 residues. The CDR3 DNA sequence: TGTGCCAGCAGCTTCCAGGGGGCCCAAACTGAAGCTTTCTTT. Protein: CASSFQGAQTEAFF. Full variable domain (missing parts from reference TRBV5-6 and TRBJ1-1): DAGVTQSPTHLIKTRGQQVTLRCSPKSGHDTVSWYQQALGQGPQFIFQYYEEEERQRGNFPDRFSGHQFPNYSSELNVNALLLGDSALYLCASSFQGAQTEAFFGQGTRLTVV.

This chain connects TRBV6-5 to TRBJ1-6; D not resolved. Germline CDR1 and CDR2: MNHEY and SVGAGI. This CDR3 has 15 residues. V lost 2 bases and J 6 bases, leaving 11 bases between the germline ends. The CDR3 region is CASSYKPVTNSPLHF. CDR3 nucleotide sequence: TGTGCCAGCAGTTACAAGCCGGTAACTAATTCACCCCTCCACTTT.

This chain joins TRBV4-1 and TRBJ2-2; a weak D match, TRBD2 (6 bases). The germline V and J ends were trimmed by 1 base and 4 bases, with 10 bases remaining between them. CDR1 and CDR2 from the germline V gene are MGHRA and YSYEKL. The CDR3 is 15 residues long. The CDR3 is CASSQVRGSTGELFF. DNA of the CDR3: TGCGCCAGCAGCCAAGTACGGGGGTCCACCGGGGAGCTGTTTTTT.

Only a few counts were recorded for this clone. The V and J genes are TRBV10-3 and TRBJ1-3, with D possibly being TRBD1 (6 bases). The V gene lost 2 bases and the J gene lost 0 bases, with 8 bases spanning the gap. The CDR3 sequence is 15 residues long. Per the germline V gene, CDR1 is ENHRY and CDR2 is SYGVKD. CDR3: CAISEGDTSGNTIYF. CDR3 in DNA: TGTGCCATCAGTGAGGGGGACACCTCTGGAAACACCATATATTTT.

The chain carries TRBV5-4 and TRBJ1-1; D possibly corresponds to TRBD1 (5 bases). Per germline, CDR1 SGHNT and CDR2 YYREEE (reference sequence). The CDR3 has 13 residues. The V gene lost 0 bases and the J gene lost 3 bases, with 6 bases spanning the gap. CDR3 in amino acids: CASSLGGDTEAFF. CDR3 in DNA: TGTGCCAGCAGCTTGGGGGGGGACACTGAAGCTTTCTTT. Full variable domain (remainder filled in from reference TRBV5-4 and TRBJ1-1): ETGVTQSPTHLIKTRGQQVTLRCSSQSGHNTVSWYQQALGQGPQFIFQYYREEENGRGNFPPRFSGLQFPNYSSELNVNALELDDSALYLCASSLGGDTEAFFGQGTRLTVV.

V gene TRBV4-3 combines with J gene TRBJ2-1, with 15 bases fitting TRBD2. Trimming took 1 base from V and 10 from J; bases not matched to a gene: 5. Germline-derived CDR1 and CDR2 are LGHNA and YSLEER. CDR3 size: 16 residues. CDR3 nucleotide sequence: TGCGCCAGCAGCCAAGGGACTAGCGGGAGGGCCAGGGAGCAGTTCTTC. This encodes CASSQGTSGRAREQFF.

This chain joins TRBV4-2 and TRBJ2-7, with TRBD2 matching over 9 bases. Trimming at V came to 1 base and at J to 1 base, leaving 5 bases not matched to a gene. The CDR3 extends over 16 amino acids. Germline CDR1 reads LGHNA; CDR2 reads YNFKEQ. CDR3 in DNA: TGTGCCAGCAGCCAAGTTTCTAGCGGGGCTTCCTACGAGCAGTACTTC. It translates to CASSQVSSGASYEQYF.

The chain couples TRBV25-1 to TRBJ2-3; weak D call: TRBD2 (6 bases). V dropped 6 bases and J dropped 8 bases, with 15 bases sitting between them. Germline-derived CDR1 and CDR2 are MGHDK and SYGVNS. CDR3 length: 13 amino acids. The CDR3 region has the DNA TGTGCCAGCAGCGGGGGTCTCCCGGCTACGCAGTATTTT. This gives the protein CASSGGLPATQYF.

The J gene is TRBJ2-1, the V gene TRBV5-1, with TRBD1 as a possible D gene (5 bases). Trimming removed 0 bases at V and 0 bases at J, with 7 bases between. The germline gives CDR1 SGHRS, CDR2 YFSETQ. This CDR3 is built from 15 residues. The CDR3 loop is CASSLAGASYNEQFF. CDR3 coding DNA: TGCGCCAGCAGCTTGGCTGGGGCCTCCTACAATGAGCAGTTCTTC.

The chain links TRBV2 to TRBJ2-5; TRBD1 agrees at 7 bases. The CDR3 consists of 13 residues. The trim removed 5 bases at V and 2 bases at J, leaving 2 bases unmatched. Germline loops: CDR1 SNHLY, CDR2 FYNNEI. The CDR3 region has the DNA TGTGCCAGCAGTCCACAGGGGCAAGAGACCCAGTACTTC. It codes for CASSPQGQETQYF.

The rearrangement uses TRBV9 and TRBJ2-3, with 8 bases lining up with TRBD2. The CDR3 spans 17 residues. CDR1 is SGDLS and CDR2 is YYNGEE in the germline V gene. The V gene end was trimmed by 0 bases and the J gene end by 6 bases; junction bases not matched to a gene: 12. CDR3 coding DNA: TGTGCCAGCAGCGTAGAGGTAGCGGGGTCCCGGCGGGATACGCAGTATTTT. Its protein product is CASSVEVAGSRRDTQYF.

This sequence joins TRBV29-1 and TRBJ2-1; TRBD2 matches 11 bases. The V and J ends lost 8 bases and 8 bases, in that order; junction bases with no gene match: 11. CDR3 size: 14 residues. The V gene's germline CDR1 is SQVTM and CDR2 ANQGSEA. The CDR3 nucleotides read TGCAGCACCAATAGCGGGGGGGGAGTCTATGAGCAGTTCTTC. Translating it yields CSTNSGGGVYEQFF.

V gene TRBV5-1 combines with J gene TRBJ1-2; 7 bases line up with TRBD1. Per germline, CDR1 SGHRS and CDR2 YFSETQ. V was pared by 1 base and J by 4 bases, with 16 bases of the junction left unmatched. This CDR3 region has 18 residues. The CDR3 DNA is TGCGCCAGCAGCTTGCTGGGGGGACAGAGAGACCCTGGCTATGGCTACACCTTC. As protein: CASSLLGGQRDPGYGYTF.

V usage is TRBV3-1 (or the pseudogene TRBV3-2) and J usage is TRBJ2-7, with D possibly matching TRBD1 (6 bases). From germline, CDR1 is LGHDT and CDR2 YNNKEL (reference sequence). The CDR3 has 14 amino acids. V lost 5 bases to trimming and J lost 3 bases, with 14 bases between them. This chain's CDR3 is CASSGTGNIYEQYF. In DNA form, the CDR3 reads TGTGCCAGCAGCGGTACAGGGAACATCTACGAGCAGTACTTC.

The chain carries TRBV4-2 and TRBJ2-7; TRBD1 might be the D (6 bases). Germline V lookup: CDR1 LGHNA, CDR2 YNFKEQ. This CDR3 has 14 amino acids. The ends were cut back, 1 base at V and 1 base at J, with 8 bases in the middle. In DNA, the CDR3 is TGTGCCAGCAGCCAAGTAGGGGGATCCTACGAGCAGTACTTC. Its protein is CASSQVGGSYEQYF.

The chain has TRBV4-2 and TRBJ2-3; 10 nucleotides agree with TRBD1. Germline V gives CDR1 LGHNA, CDR2 YNFKEQ. This CDR3 region has 15 residues. V shed 0 bases, J shed 10 bases, and the junction held 7 bases outside the gene matches. The CDR3 sequence is CASSQEKGQGIAQYF. The DNA of the CDR3 is TGTGCCAGCAGCCAAGAGAAGGGACAGGGGATCGCGCAGTATTTT.

The CDR3 reads CASSVGGASGYTGELFF. CDR3 in DNA: TGTGCCAGCAGCGTAGGCGGGGCTAGCGGGTACACCGGGGAGCTGTTTTTT. The gene calls are TRBV9 and TRBJ2-2, with TRBD2 matching 8 bases. The CDR3 runs 17 residues. Trimming cost V 0 bases and J 3 bases; bases outside gene matches: 7. Germline CDR1 reads SGDLS; CDR2 reads YYNGEE.